This T cell receptor (beta chain) originates from a study of beta chain features in type 1 diabetes. As for the study in general: In age, gender and cell yields, patients were similar to healthy donors.

Germline CDR1 MNHEY, CDR2 SVGAGI. The trim removed 8 bases at V and 6 bases at J, leaving 4 bases unmatched. The CDR3 extends over 13 amino acids. The whole isolated RNA underwent reverse transcription, so sequencing captured expressed TCRB transcripts. Clones were sequenced by immunoSEQ multiplex PCR, and TCRdb holds only the in-frame ones, with some missing. The sample has roughly 290,000 clones, 8% seen once. The sequence was collected from a woman in her late teens or twenties in good health. The chain links TRBV6-5 to TRBJ1-6; 7 bases are shared with TRBD1. Sequencing was performed on central memory CD4+ T cells from blood. The CDR3 region is CASYRGPNSPLHF. In DNA form, the CDR3 reads TGTGCCAGCTACAGGGGCCCTAATTCACCCCTCCACTTT.